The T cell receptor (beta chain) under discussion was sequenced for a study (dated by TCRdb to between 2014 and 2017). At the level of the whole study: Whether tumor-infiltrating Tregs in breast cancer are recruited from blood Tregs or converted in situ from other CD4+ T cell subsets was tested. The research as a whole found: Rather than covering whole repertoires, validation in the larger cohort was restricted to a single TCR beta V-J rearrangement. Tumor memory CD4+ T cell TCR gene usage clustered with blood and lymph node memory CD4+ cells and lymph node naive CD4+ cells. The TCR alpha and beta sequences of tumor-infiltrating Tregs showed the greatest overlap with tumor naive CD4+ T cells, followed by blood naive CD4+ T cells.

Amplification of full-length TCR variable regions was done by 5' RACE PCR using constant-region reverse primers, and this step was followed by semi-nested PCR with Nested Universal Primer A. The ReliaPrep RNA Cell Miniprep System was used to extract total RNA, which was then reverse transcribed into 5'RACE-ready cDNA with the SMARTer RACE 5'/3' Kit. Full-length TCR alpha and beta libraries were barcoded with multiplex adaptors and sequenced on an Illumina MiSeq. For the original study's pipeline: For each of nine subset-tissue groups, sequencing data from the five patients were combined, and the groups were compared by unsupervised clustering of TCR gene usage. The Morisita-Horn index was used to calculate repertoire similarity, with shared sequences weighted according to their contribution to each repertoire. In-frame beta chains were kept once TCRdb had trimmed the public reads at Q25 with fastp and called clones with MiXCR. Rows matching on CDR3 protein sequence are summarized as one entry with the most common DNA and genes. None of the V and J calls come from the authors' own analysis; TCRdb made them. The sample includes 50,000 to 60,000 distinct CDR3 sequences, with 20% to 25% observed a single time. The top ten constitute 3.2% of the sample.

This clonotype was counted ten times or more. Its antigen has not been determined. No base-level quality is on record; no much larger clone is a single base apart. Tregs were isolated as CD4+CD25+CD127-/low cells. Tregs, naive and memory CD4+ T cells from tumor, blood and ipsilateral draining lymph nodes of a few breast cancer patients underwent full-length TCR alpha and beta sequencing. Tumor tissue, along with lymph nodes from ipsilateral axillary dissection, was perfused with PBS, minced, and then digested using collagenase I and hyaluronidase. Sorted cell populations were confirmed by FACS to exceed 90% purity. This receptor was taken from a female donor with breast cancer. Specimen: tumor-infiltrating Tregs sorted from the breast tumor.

The DNA is TGCGCCAGCAGCCAAGATCTGGGCACAGATACGCAGTATTTT. Its translation reads: CASSQDLGTDTQYF. The chain is encoded by TRBV4-3 joined to TRBJ2-3, with the D gene not confidently named. There are 14 amino acids in the CDR3, from cysteine to phenylalanine inclusive. Here the CDR3 DNA is all that survives: 42 bases in frame from base 1. Trimming costs V 0 bases and J 1 base, and their ends lie 5 bases apart. The germline V gene gives CDR1 as LGHNA and CDR2 as YSLEER.